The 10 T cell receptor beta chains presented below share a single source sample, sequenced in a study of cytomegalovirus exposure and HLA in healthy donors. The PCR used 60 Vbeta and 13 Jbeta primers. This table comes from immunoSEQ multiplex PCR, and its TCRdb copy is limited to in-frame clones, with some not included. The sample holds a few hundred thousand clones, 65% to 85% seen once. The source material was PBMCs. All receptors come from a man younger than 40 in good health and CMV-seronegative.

The CDR3 DNA reads TGTGCCAGCAGTTACGATAGAGTTTTGACTGAAGCTTTCTTT. It is translated as CASSYDRVLTEAFF. This chain links TRBV28 with TRBJ1-1; the D is unclear. V dropped 4 bases and J dropped 5 bases, with 14 bases sitting between them. The germline V gene encodes CDR1 MDHEN and CDR2 SYDVKM. CDR3 length equals 14 residues.

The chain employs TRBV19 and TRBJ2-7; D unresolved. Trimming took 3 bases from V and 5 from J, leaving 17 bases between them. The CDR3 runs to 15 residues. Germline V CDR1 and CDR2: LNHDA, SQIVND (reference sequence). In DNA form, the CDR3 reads TGTGCCAGTAGTATCTGGAGCAGCCGGCCCAACGAGCAGTACTTC. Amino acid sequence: CASSIWSSRPNEQYF.

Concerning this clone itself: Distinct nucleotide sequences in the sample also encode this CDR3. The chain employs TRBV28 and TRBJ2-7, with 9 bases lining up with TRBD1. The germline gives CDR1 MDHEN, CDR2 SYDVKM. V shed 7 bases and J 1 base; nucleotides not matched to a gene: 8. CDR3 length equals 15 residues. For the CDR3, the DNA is TGTGCCAGCACCACACCCGGGACAGGGTCCTACGAGCAGTACTTC. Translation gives CASTTPGTGSYEQYF.

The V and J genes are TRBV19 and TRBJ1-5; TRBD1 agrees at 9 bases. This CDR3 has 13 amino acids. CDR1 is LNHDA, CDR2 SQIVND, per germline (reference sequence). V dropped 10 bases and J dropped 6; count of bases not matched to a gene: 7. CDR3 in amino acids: CATRDRAGQPQHF. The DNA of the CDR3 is TGTGCCACCCGGGACAGGGCGGGTCAGCCCCAGCATTTT. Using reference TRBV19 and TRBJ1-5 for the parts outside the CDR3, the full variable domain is DGGITQSPKYLFRKEGQNVTLSCEQNLNHDAMYWYRQDPGQGLRLIYYSQIVNDFQKGDIAEGYSVSREKKESFPLTVTSAQKNPTAFYLCATRDRAGQPQHFGDGTRLSIL.

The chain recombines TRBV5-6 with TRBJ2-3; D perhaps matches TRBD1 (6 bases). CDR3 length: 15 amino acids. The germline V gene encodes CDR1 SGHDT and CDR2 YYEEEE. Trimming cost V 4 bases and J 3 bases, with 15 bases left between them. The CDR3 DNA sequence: TGTGCCAGCAGCCCTACAGGGTTTGAGACAGATACGCAGTATTTT. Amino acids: CASSPTGFETDTQYF.

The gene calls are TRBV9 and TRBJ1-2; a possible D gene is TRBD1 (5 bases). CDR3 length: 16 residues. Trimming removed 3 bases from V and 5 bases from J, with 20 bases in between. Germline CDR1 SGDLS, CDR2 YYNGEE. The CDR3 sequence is CASSADPRQPSYGYTF. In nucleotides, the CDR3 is TGTGCCAGCAGCGCCGACCCGAGACAGCCCTCTTATGGCTACACCTTC.

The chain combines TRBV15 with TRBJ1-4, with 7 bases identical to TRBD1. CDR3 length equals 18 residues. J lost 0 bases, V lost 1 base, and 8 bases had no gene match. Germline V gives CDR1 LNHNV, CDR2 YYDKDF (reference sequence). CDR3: CATSRARPGTATNEKLFF. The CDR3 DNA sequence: TGTGCCACCAGCAGAGCTCGGCCCGGGACAGCAACTAATGAAAAACTGTTTTTT.

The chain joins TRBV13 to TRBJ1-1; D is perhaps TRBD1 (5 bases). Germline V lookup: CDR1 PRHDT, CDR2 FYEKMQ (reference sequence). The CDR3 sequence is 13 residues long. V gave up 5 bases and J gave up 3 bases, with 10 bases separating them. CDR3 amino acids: CASSPAGYTEAFF. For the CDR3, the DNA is TGTGCCAGCAGCCCCGCAGGGTACACTGAAGCTTTCTTT.

CDR3 sequence reads: CASSQDLNEQFF. CDR3 sequence (DNA): TGTGCCAGCTCCCAGGATCTCAATGAGCAGTTCTTC. The chain couples TRBV5-4 to TRBJ2-1; D is uncertain. V gave up 7 bases and J gave up 6 bases, with 11 bases separating them. The CDR3 loop spans 12 amino acids. Per the germline V gene, CDR1 is SGHNT and CDR2 is YYREEE (reference sequence).

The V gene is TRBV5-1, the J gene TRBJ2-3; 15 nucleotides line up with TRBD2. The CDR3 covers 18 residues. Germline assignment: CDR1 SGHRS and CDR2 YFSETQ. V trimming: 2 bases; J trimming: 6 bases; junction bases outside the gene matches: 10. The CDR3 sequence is CASSLGLAGGPGMDTQYF. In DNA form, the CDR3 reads TGCGCCAGCAGCTTAGGACTAGCGGGGGGGCCGGGTATGGATACGCAGTATTTT.